This T cell receptor (beta chain) was profiled in a study of cytomegalovirus exposure and HLA in healthy donors. Notes on the study in general: Several top significant clusters appeared, in a later analysis, to be linked to common viral pathogens.

13 Jbeta primers and 60 Vbeta primers were used for the PCR. Here immunoSEQ multiplex PCR was the method, and the copy in TCRdb shows in-frame clones only, minus some. The sample shows some 150,000 clones, 80% of them seen only once. Notes on this clone: Its antigen is unidentified.

Material for sequencing was PBMCs. This sequence originates from a woman in her forties or fifties in good health and CMV-seropositive.

CDR3 nucleotides: TGTGCCAGCAGCTTTGAGGAGGACTACGAGCAGTACTTC. Translated: CASSFEEDYEQYF. The chain links TRBV11-2 to TRBJ2-7; maybe TRBD2 (5 bases). Trimming cost V 3 bases and J 3 bases, with 9 bases left between them. CDR1 is SGHAT and CDR2 is FQNNGV in the germline V gene. The CDR3 is 13 residues long.